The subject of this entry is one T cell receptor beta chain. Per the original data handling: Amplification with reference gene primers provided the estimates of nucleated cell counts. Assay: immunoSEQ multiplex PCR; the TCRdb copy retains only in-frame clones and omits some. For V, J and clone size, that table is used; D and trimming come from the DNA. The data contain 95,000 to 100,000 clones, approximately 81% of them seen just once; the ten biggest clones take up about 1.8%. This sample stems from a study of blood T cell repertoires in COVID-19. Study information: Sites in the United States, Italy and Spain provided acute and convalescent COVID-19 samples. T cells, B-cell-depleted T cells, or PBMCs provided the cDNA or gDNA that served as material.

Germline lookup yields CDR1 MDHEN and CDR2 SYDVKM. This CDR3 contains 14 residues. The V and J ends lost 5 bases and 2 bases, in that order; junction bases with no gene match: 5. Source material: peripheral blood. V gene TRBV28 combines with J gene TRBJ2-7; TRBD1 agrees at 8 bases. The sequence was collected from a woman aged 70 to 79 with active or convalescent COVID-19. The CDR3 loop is CASSTPGQAYEQYF. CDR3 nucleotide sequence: TGTGCCAGCAGTACCCCGGGACAGGCCTACGAGCAGTACTTC.